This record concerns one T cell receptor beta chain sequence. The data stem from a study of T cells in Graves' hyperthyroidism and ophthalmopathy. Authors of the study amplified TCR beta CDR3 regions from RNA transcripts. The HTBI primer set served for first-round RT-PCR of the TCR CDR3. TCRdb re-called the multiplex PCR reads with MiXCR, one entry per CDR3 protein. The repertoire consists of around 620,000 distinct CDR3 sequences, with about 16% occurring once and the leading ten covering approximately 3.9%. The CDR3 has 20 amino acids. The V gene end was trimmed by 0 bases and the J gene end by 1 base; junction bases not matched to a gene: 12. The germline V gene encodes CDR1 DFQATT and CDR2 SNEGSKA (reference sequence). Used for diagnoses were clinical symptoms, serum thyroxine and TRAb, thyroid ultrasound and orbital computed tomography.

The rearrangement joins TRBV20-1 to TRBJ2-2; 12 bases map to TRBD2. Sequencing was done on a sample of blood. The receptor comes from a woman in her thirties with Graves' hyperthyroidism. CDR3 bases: TGCAGTGCTAGAGATAGGGTACTAGCGGGAGGAAAGGTGAACACCGGGGAGCTGTTTTTT. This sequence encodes CSARDRVLAGGKVNTGELFF.